Shown below are 32 T cell receptor beta chains from a single sample sequenced in a study of response to subunit inactivated influenza vaccine. TCRdb re-called the RT-PCR reads with MiXCR, one entry per CDR3 protein. Here the sample spans about 190,000 distinct CDR3 sequences, roughly an eighth being singletons. The sequenced sample was CD8+ T cells sorted from PBMCs, obtained 4 to 6 days after vaccination. The receptors here all came from a man aged 45 to 65 who received an inactivated influenza vaccine.

This clonotype showed up many times. The J gene is TRBJ2-7, the V gene TRBV6-2 or TRBV6-3, with D possibly matching TRBD2 (5 bases). The CDR3 loop spans 16 amino acids. V was cut by 0 bases and J by 2 bases, with 14 bases left in between. Per the germline V gene, CDR1 is MNHEY and CDR2 is SVGEGT. Here the CDR3 DNA reads TGTGCCAGCAGTTACTCGAGTACCGGACTTACCTACGAGCAGTACTTC. Residues: CASSYSSTGLTYEQYF.

This clonotype was found a few times. The chain links TRBV9 to TRBJ1-2; D unclear. The germline V and J ends were trimmed by 0 bases and 4 bases, with 22 bases remaining between them. CDR3 size: 18 residues. CDR1 and CDR2 (germline): SGDLS, YYNGEE. The CDR3 DNA reads TGTGCCAGCAGCGTAGTGGCCCTAGGTGTGGCGGACGGCTATGGCTACACCTTC. Its protein is CASSVVALGVADGYGYTF. Using reference TRBV9 and TRBJ1-2 for the parts outside the CDR3, the full variable domain is DSGVTQTPKHLITATGQRVTLRCSPRSGDLSVYWYQQSLDQGLQFLIQYYNGEERAKGNILERFSAQQFPDLHSELNLSSLELGDSALYFCASSVVALGVADGYGYTFGSGTRLTVV.

This chain connects TRBV12-3 or TRBV12-4 to TRBJ2-1, with no clear D. The CDR3 runs 14 residues. V lost 3 bases and J lost 0, with 6 bases in between. CDR3 DNA: TGTGCCAGCAGTTTCGGGTTCTCCTACAATGAGCAGTTCTTC. Encoded protein: CASSFGFSYNEQFF.

This clonotype was counted at least ten times. The chain links TRBV27 to TRBJ2-1, with D unresolved. The germline V and J ends were trimmed by 8 bases and 5 bases, with 16 bases remaining between them. The germline V gene encodes CDR1 MNHEY and CDR2 SMNVEV (reference sequence). This CDR3 contains 14 residues. CDR3 amino acids: CASRVLASNNEQFF. The CDR3, as DNA: TGTGCCAGCCGGGTTCTCGCGTCTAACAATGAGCAGTTCTTC.

This clonotype was observed at least ten times. The CDR3 bases are TGTGCCAGCAGGCGCCTGCCTAAGGCGAACACCGGGGAGCTGTTTTTT. Its protein is CASRRLPKANTGELFF. The chain links TRBV7-6 to TRBJ2-2; D not certain. Trimming pared 6 bases from V and 0 bases from J, leaving 14 bases between. The germline CDR1 and CDR2 sequences are SGHVS and FNYEAQ. The CDR3 consists of 16 residues.

This clonotype was observed at least ten times. This chain uses TRBV30 with TRBJ1-1; D gene uncertain. The ends were cut back, 0 bases at V and 1 base at J, with 6 bases in the middle. This CDR3 spans 13 amino acids. Germline V CDR1 and CDR2: GTSNPN, SVGIG (reference sequence). The CDR3 loop reads CAWSVEENTEAFF. The DNA of the CDR3 is TGTGCCTGGAGTGTAGAGGAGAACACTGAAGCTTTCTTT.

This clonotype was counted only a few times. The chain combines TRBV7-9 with TRBJ2-2, with D unresolved. CDR1 and CDR2 (germline): SEHNR, FQNEAQ (reference sequence). Deletions cut 2 bases from V and 9 bases from J, with 7 bases between. CDR3 length: 12 amino acids. CDR3 in DNA: TGTGCCAGCAGCTTATCGGCTTGGGAGCTGTTTTTT. Its protein product is CASSLSAWELFF.

This clonotype was observed a few times. This chain links TRBV7-7 with TRBJ2-1, with 10 bases fitting TRBD2. This CDR3 is built from 16 residues. Trimming at V came to 0 bases and at J to 9 bases, leaving 8 bases not matched to a gene. Germline CDR1 and CDR2: SSHAT and FNYEAQ (reference sequence). The CDR3 DNA reads TGTGCCAGCAGCTTAGCGGGCCTAGCGGGAGAGTCTGAGCAGTTCTTC. It specifies CASSLAGLAGESEQFF.

The V gene is TRBV6-5, the J gene TRBJ2-2; maybe TRBD2 (5 bases). The CDR3 consists of 14 residues. CDR1 is MNHEY, CDR2 SVGAGI, per germline. Trimming took off 2 bases at V and 5 bases at J, with 9 bases between the two ends. CDR3 nucleotides: TGTGCCAGCAGTTACCGCCCGGGGACCGGGGAGCTGTTTTTT. Translating it yields CASSYRPGTGELFF.

This clonotype was seen a handful of times. J is TRBJ2-7 and V is TRBV9, with D possibly matching TRBD1 (6 bases). The CDR3 consists of 15 residues. V lost 0 bases to trimming and J lost 3 bases, with 13 bases between them. Germline V gives CDR1 SGDLS, CDR2 YYNGEE. CDR3 in amino acids: CASSVGQDTLYEQYF. CDR3 DNA sequence: TGTGCCAGCAGCGTAGGACAGGACACACTCTACGAGCAGTACTTC.

This clonotype came up a few times. This chain uses TRBV28 with TRBJ2-1, with D unresolved. Germline CDR1 MDHEN, CDR2 SYDVKM. The CDR3 consists of 13 residues. The germline V and J ends were trimmed by 7 bases and 3 bases, with 10 bases remaining between them. The CDR3 is CASKYRHYNEQFF. In nucleotides, the CDR3 is TGTGCCAGCAAGTATCGGCACTACAATGAGCAGTTCTTC.

The chain employs TRBV28 and TRBJ2-5; 10 bases agree with TRBD1. The germline V gene encodes CDR1 MDHEN and CDR2 SYDVKM. The CDR3 totals 16 residues. J was trimmed by 5 bases and V by 5 bases; bases with no gene match: 11. This CDR3 reads CASSKPGTGDYETQYF. CDR3 DNA sequence: TGTGCCAGCAGTAAGCCCGGGACAGGGGATTATGAGACCCAGTACTTC.

Concerning this clonotype: The final CDR3 position lacks the conserved phenylalanine or tryptophan, pointing to a likely read error. The limits of the CDR3 on the DNA are not certain, so only TCRdb's listed CDR3 is given. This rearrangement joins TRBV20-1 to TRBJ1-1; the D call of TRBD1 is as the table states it, not checked on the DNA. Both ends counted, the CDR3 spans 9 residues. In germline, CDR1 is DFQATT, CDR2 SNEGSKA (reference sequence). CDR3: CTLGGWRLL.

This clonotype was detected only a few times. The chain couples TRBV4-2 to TRBJ2-3, with TRBD2 matching over 7 bases. Germline CDR1 reads LGHNA; CDR2 reads YNFKEQ. The CDR3 has 16 residues. V was clipped by 1 base and J by 0 bases; unmatched bases: 4. The CDR3 DNA is TGTGCCAGCAGCCAAGGGCTAGCGGTAAGCACAGATACGCAGTATTTT. As protein: CASSQGLAVSTDTQYF.

In its sample, this clonotype was seen a few times. The chain recombines TRBV29-1 with TRBJ2-7; tentative D call: TRBD1 (6 bases). The ends were cut back, 6 bases at V and 3 bases at J, with 12 bases in the middle. Germline CDR1 SQVTM, CDR2 ANQGSEA. CDR3 length equals 12 residues. The CDR3 protein is CSVETGFYEQYF. As DNA, the CDR3 is TGCAGCGTGGAGACAGGTTTCTACGAGCAGTACTTC.

The CDR3 protein is CASSDPSGRAVEQFF. The CDR3, as DNA: TGCGCCAGCAGCGATCCTAGCGGGAGGGCCGTTGAGCAGTTCTTC. This chain joins TRBV4-1 and TRBJ2-1, with 12 bases that match TRBD2. The CDR3 covers 15 residues. Germline V gene lookup returns CDR1 MGHRA and CDR2 YSYEKL. The junction had 8 bases not matched to a gene; V was cut back by 5 bases and J by 9 bases.

The chain recombines TRBV5-1 with TRBJ1-2; tentatively, D is TRBD1 (5 bases). The CDR3 runs 13 residues. V lost 4 bases and J 2 bases, leaving 9 bases between the germline ends. The germline V gene has CDR1 SGHRS and CDR2 YFSETQ. The CDR3 nucleotides are TGCGCCAGCAGCCCGCCAGGGAACTATGGCTACACCTTC. Translated: CASSPPGNYGYTF.

This clonotype occurred many times. The V and J genes are TRBV24-1 and TRBJ2-3; D unresolved. V lost 3 bases to trimming and J lost 0 bases, with 9 bases between them. The CDR3 has 15 residues. Germline CDR1 is KGHDR and CDR2 is SFDVKD. CDR3 sequence reads: CATSDEQTSTDTQYF. The DNA for the CDR3 is TGTGCCACCAGTGATGAGCAGACCAGCACAGATACGCAGTATTTT.

V usage is TRBV5-5 and J usage is TRBJ2-3; D is possibly TRBD2 (6 bases). Germline CDR1 is SGHKS and CDR2 is YYEKEE (reference sequence). The CDR3 is made up of 14 amino acids. The V end was cut by 2 bases, the J end by 6 bases, with 13 bases between. This CDR3 is CASSFPSESDTQYF. The CDR3 region has the DNA TGTGCCAGCAGCTTTCCTAGCGAGTCGGATACGCAGTATTTT.

The table lists this clonotype with a few counts. The chain uses TRBV11-3 and TRBJ2-7; D is undetermined. V dropped 1 base and J dropped 3 bases, with 7 bases sitting between them. The CDR3 covers 13 residues. Looked up from germline, CDR1 is SGHNT and CDR2 is YENEEA. CDR3 nucleotide sequence: TGTGCCAGCAGCTTAGGGGCAGACTACGAGCAGTACTTC. This translates into CASSLGADYEQYF.

The V and J genes are TRBV4-1 and TRBJ2-3; D not resolved. Germline CDR1 and CDR2: MGHRA and YSYEKL. The CDR3 covers 12 residues. Trimming left V 2 bases short and J 3 bases short, with 3 bases between. The CDR3 DNA sequence: TGCGCCAGCAGCCAAATAACAGATACGCAGTATTTT. As protein: CASSQITDTQYF.

The chain joins TRBV7-3 to TRBJ2-5; D not resolved. The ends were cut back, 4 bases at V and 5 bases at J, with 14 bases in the middle. Germline lookup yields CDR1 SGHTA and CDR2 FQGTGA. The CDR3 covers 14 residues. CDR3 DNA sequence: TGTGCCAGCAGCTCTTTGGGCGGTGAGGAGACCCAGTACTTC. Translated, it gives CASSSLGGEETQYF.

The chain is built from TRBV5-6 and TRBJ2-1; no clear D gene. Trimming stripped 3 bases from V and 5 bases from J, with 9 bases between. Germline-derived CDR1 and CDR2 are SGHDT and YYEEEE. CDR3 length: 13 residues. This CDR3 reads CASSYYSDNEQFF. The CDR3 bases are TGTGCCAGCAGCTACTACAGTGACAATGAGCAGTTCTTC.

This chain joins TRBV11-2 and TRBJ2-7; D is unclear. With 1 base removed from V and 3 bases from J, the gap between germline ends came to 7 bases. Germline V gene lookup returns CDR1 SGHAT and CDR2 FQNNGV. This CDR3 has 13 amino acids. CDR3 loop: CASSLGAVYEQYF. As DNA, the CDR3 is TGTGCCAGCAGCTTAGGGGCAGTCTACGAGCAGTACTTC.

This clonotype was counted a few times. The rearrangement joins TRBV7-9 to TRBJ1-2; D not resolved. V was trimmed by 0 bases and J by 8 bases, leaving 10 bases between them. There are 13 residues in the CDR3. CDR1 is SEHNR and CDR2 is FQNEAQ in the germline V gene (reference sequence). Here the CDR3 reads CASSLAPLKGYTF. The CDR3 DNA follows: TGTGCCAGCAGCTTAGCGCCGTTAAAAGGCTACACCTTC. Together with reference TRBV7-9 and TRBJ1-2, the CDR3 gives the full variable domain: DTGVSQNPRHKITKRGQNVTFRCDPISEHNRLYWYRQTLGQGPEFLTYFQNEAQLEKSRLLSDRFSAERPKGSFSTLEIQRTEQGDSAMYLCASSLAPLKGYTFGSGTRLTVV.

This chain links TRBV20-1 with TRBJ2-2; TRBD1 agrees at 7 bases. The CDR3 sequence is 15 residues long. V shed 6 bases, J shed 6 bases, and the junction held 13 bases outside the gene matches. Germline lookup yields CDR1 DFQATT and CDR2 SNEGSKA (reference sequence). The CDR3 spells CSASPRGPFAGELFF. The CDR3 bases are TGCAGTGCCAGCCCGAGGGGGCCCTTCGCCGGGGAGCTGTTTTTT.

This clonotype was counted only a few times. J is TRBJ1-3 and V is TRBV7-8; D is unclear. The germline CDR1 and CDR2 sequences are SGHVS and FQNEAQ. Trimming took 2 bases from V and 1 from J, leaving 9 bases between them. The CDR3 extends over 15 amino acids. CDR3 nucleotides: TGTGCCAGCAGCTTATCGGTGTATTCTGGAAACACCATATATTTT. Protein: CASSLSVYSGNTIYF.

This clonotype occurred a few times. The chain recombines TRBV19 with TRBJ2-7; no reliable D call. V gave up 5 bases and J gave up 2 bases, with 10 bases separating them. Germline CDR1 reads LNHDA; CDR2 reads SQIVND (reference sequence). This CDR3 spans 13 amino acids. CDR3 amino acids: CASSAGNPYEQYF. The DNA for the CDR3 is TGTGCCAGTAGTGCAGGTAACCCCTACGAGCAGTACTTC.

There are a few counts of this clonotype. The V call is TRBV7-9, the J call TRBJ1-1; D perhaps matches TRBD1 (5 bases). The CDR3 extends over 13 amino acids. Germline V gene sequence: CDR1 SEHNR, CDR2 FQNEAQ (reference sequence). V was trimmed by 4 bases and J by 2 bases, leaving 8 bases between them. The CDR3 sequence is CASSYDRNTEAFF. For the CDR3, the DNA is TGTGCCAGCAGCTACGACAGAAACACTGAAGCTTTCTTT. Full variable domain (remainder filled in from reference TRBV7-9 and TRBJ1-1): DTGVSQNPRHKITKRGQNVTFRCDPISEHNRLYWYRQTLGQGPEFLTYFQNEAQLEKSRLLSDRFSAERPKGSFSTLEIQRTEQGDSAMYLCASSYDRNTEAFFGQGTRLTVV.

There are many counts of this clonotype. The chain uses TRBV6-6 and TRBJ2-7; D is ambiguous. V lost 4 bases to trimming and J lost 0 bases, with 7 bases between them. This CDR3 region has 13 residues. CDR1 is MNHNY, CDR2 SVGAGI, per germline (reference sequence). CDR3 sequence: CASSFTDSYEQYF. CDR3 nucleotides: TGTGCCAGCAGTTTCACAGACTCCTACGAGCAGTACTTC.

This chain connects TRBV6-1 to TRBJ2-1, with 10 bases aligning to TRBD2. The CDR3 covers 14 residues. Germline V gives CDR1 MNHNS, CDR2 SASEGT. J lost 4 bases, V lost 7 bases, and 4 bases had no gene match. CDR3: CASTSGSPYNEQFF. CDR3 nucleotides: TGTGCCAGCACTAGCGGGAGCCCTTACAATGAGCAGTTCTTC.

The rearrangement uses TRBV20-1 and TRBJ2-3, with D tentatively TRBD2 (6 bases). Germline CDR1 is DFQATT and CDR2 is SNEGSKA (reference sequence). The V and J ends lost 5 bases and 5 bases respectively, with 8 bases between them. The CDR3 has 11 residues. CDR3 in amino acids: CSAARGDTQYF. CDR3 bases: TGCAGTGCTGCGCGGGGAGATACGCAGTATTTT.